This passage covers 21 T cell receptor beta chains from one sample sequenced in a study of response to subunit inactivated influenza vaccine. MiXCR, run by TCRdb on the RT-PCR reads, gives a single entry per CDR3 protein. The repertoire holds more than 450,000 distinct CDR3 sequences, with 12% as singletons. The sample here was PBMCs from blood, taken on the day of vaccination. Source of these receptors: a man aged 50 to 60 who received an inactivated influenza vaccine.

The CDR3 sequence is CARGGGSSYNEQFF. In DNA, the CDR3 is TGTGCCCGAGGAGGCGGGAGCTCCTACAATGAGCAGTTCTTC. The chain uses TRBV7-2 and TRBJ2-1; TRBD2 aligns across 7 bases. V trimming: 11 bases; J trimming: 0 bases; junction bases outside the gene matches: 7. The germline V gene has CDR1 SGHTA and CDR2 FQGNSA. CDR3 length equals 14 residues.

This clonotype has more than one count but fewer than ten. The chain recombines TRBV20-1 with TRBJ1-5, with 10 bases aligning to TRBD1. V trimming: 5 bases; J trimming: 5 bases; junction bases outside the gene matches: 6. The CDR3 contains 14 residues. Per the germline V gene, CDR1 is DFQATT and CDR2 is SNEGSKA (reference sequence). The CDR3 loop reads CSAASGTGDQPQHF. The DNA of the CDR3 is TGCAGTGCTGCCTCTGGGACAGGGGATCAGCCCCAGCATTTT.

The CDR3 region has the DNA TGTGCCAGCAGCTTAGGTCCGGGGAGCTCTGGAAACACCATATATTTT. Residues: CASSLGPGSSGNTIYF. The chain couples TRBV7-2 to TRBJ1-3; D not resolved. The CDR3 contains 16 residues. Trimming cost V 1 base and J 0 bases, with 10 bases left between them. Germline loops: CDR1 SGHTA, CDR2 FQGNSA.

This clonotype appeared many times. The J gene is TRBJ2-3, the V gene TRBV7-3; D remains unclear. The V and J ends lost 1 base and 6 bases respectively, with 5 bases between them. Germline lookup yields CDR1 SGHTA and CDR2 FQGTGA. The CDR3 extends over 12 amino acids. CDR3 DNA sequence: TGTGCCAGCAGCTTAATAGGCGATACGCAGTATTTT. Protein product: CASSLIGDTQYF. Drawing the rest from reference TRBV7-3 and TRBJ2-3, the complete variable domain is GAGVSQTPSNKVTEKGKYVELRCDPISGHTALYWYRQSLGQGPEFLIYFQGTGAADDSGLPNDRFFAVRPEGSVSTLKIQRTERGDSAVYLCASSLIGDTQYFGPGTRLTVL.

For this clonotype: Sequence at one end of the junction differs from germline and may be a read error. The V gene is TRBV20-1, the J gene TRBJ2-1, with no clear D. The CDR3 is made up of 11 amino acids. Germline CDR1 DFQATT, CDR2 SNEGSKA (reference sequence). The chain's CDR3 is CSARRLDVPVF. CDR3 nucleotide sequence: TGCAGTGCTAGAAGGCTAGACGTTCCAGTCTTC.

This chain links TRBV7-2 with TRBJ1-5; 7 bases line up with TRBD1. The V gene's germline CDR1 is SGHTA and CDR2 FQGNSA. The CDR3 is 17 amino acids. V gave up 5 bases and J gave up 3 bases; unmatched junction bases: 13. DNA for the CDR3: TGTGCCAGCAGCCCCTCCAGGGGGGACAGAACCAATCAGCCCCAGCATTTT. Translated, it gives CASSPSRGDRTNQPQHF.

V and J are TRBV29-1 and TRBJ1-2, with 7 bases fitting TRBD1. The ends lost 3 bases at V and 2 bases at J; junction bases unmatched: 3. CDR3 size: 13 residues. Germline V gene data show CDR1 as SQVTM and CDR2 as ANQGSEA. CDR3 in DNA: TGCAGCGTTGAGACAGGGATCAACTATGGCTACACCTTC. It encodes CSVETGINYGYTF.

This clonotype has at least ten counts. V and J are TRBV7-2 and TRBJ2-3; 13 bases line up with TRBD2. Germline loops: CDR1 SGHTA, CDR2 FQGNSA. V trimming: 5 bases; J trimming: 14 bases; junction bases outside the gene matches: 13. This CDR3 spans 15 amino acids. The CDR3 spells CASSRTSGSPQSPYF. The CDR3 DNA sequence: TGTGCCAGCAGCCGGACTAGCGGGAGCCCGCAATCCCCGTATTTT.

The V gene is TRBV18, the J gene TRBJ2-7, with D perhaps TRBD2 (6 bases). The CDR3 has 15 amino acids. Germline CDR1 and CDR2: KGHSH and LQKENI. Trimming pared 1 base from V and 5 bases from J, leaving 15 bases between. CDR3 bases: TGTGCCAGCTCACCACTGAGCGGGCAGGGTAACGAGCAGTACTTC. Encoded protein: CASSPLSGQGNEQYF.

This clonotype occurred a few times. This chain uses TRBV12-3 or TRBV12-4 with TRBJ2-7; 8 bases are a match to TRBD1. The ends lost 6 bases at V and 3 bases at J; junction bases unmatched: 7. This CDR3 has 14 residues. CDR3 loop: CASSPDREGYEQYF. CDR3 coding DNA: TGTGCCAGCAGCCCGGACAGGGAAGGCTACGAGCAGTACTTC.

This clonotype appeared a few times. V gene TRBV4-1 combines with J gene TRBJ1-4, with D possibly matching TRBD1 (5 bases). Trimming took off 4 bases at V and 10 bases at J, with 25 bases between the two ends. CDR1 and CDR2 (germline): MGHRA, YSYEKL. CDR3 length equals 17 residues. The CDR3 is CASSLAPWDAPRGKLFF. The DNA of the CDR3 is TGCGCCAGCAGCCTGGCGCCCTGGGACGCACCGAGGGGAAAACTGTTTTTT.

This clonotype has more than one count but fewer than ten. The chain joins TRBV3-1 to TRBJ2-1; tentative D call: TRBD1 (6 bases). V lost 4 bases and J lost 4, with 17 bases in between. The CDR3 length is 16 residues. CDR1 and CDR2 (germline): LGHDT, YNNKEL (reference sequence). CDR3 nucleotides: TGTGCCAGCAGCCCAGGGGTGGACAGCCCATACAATGAGCAGTTCTTC. Residues: CASSPGVDSPYNEQFF.

This clonotype has at least ten counts. This sequence joins TRBV5-1 and TRBJ2-7, with 8 bases lining up with TRBD2. Germline V gene data show CDR1 as SGHRS and CDR2 as YFSETQ. The CDR3 is 14 amino acids. V shed 2 bases, J shed 0 bases, and the junction held 1 base outside the gene matches. The CDR3 is CASSFSGISYEQYF. CDR3 coding DNA: TGCGCCAGCAGCTTTAGCGGGATCTCCTACGAGCAGTACTTC.

The chain recombines TRBV10-3 with TRBJ2-1; possibly TRBD1 for D (5 bases). V was trimmed by 2 bases and J by 13 bases, leaving 15 bases between them. Germline V gene sequence: CDR1 ENHRY, CDR2 SYGVKD. CDR3 length: 13 amino acids. CDR3 sequence: CAISEETAAEQFF. For the CDR3, the DNA is TGTGCCATCAGTGAGGAGACAGCCGCGGAACAGTTCTTC.

The chain has TRBV6-2 or TRBV6-3 and TRBJ1-6, with a tentative D call TRBD1 (5 bases). Trimming pared 4 bases from V and 6 bases from J, leaving 10 bases between. The CDR3 is 14 amino acids. Germline loops: CDR1 MNHEY, CDR2 SVGEGT. The CDR3 region has the DNA TGTGCCAGCAGTTCTCAGGGCACTAATTCACCCCTCCACTTT. Encoded protein: CASSSQGTNSPLHF.

Comment on this clonotype: Its ends do not fully match the called genes, so a read error is possible. V is TRBV6-6 and J is TRBJ2-7; 7 bases map to TRBD1. This CDR3 has 11 amino acids. Germline-derived CDR1 and CDR2 are MNHNY and SVGAGI (reference sequence). This CDR3 reads CASSSTGAPHF. CDR3 in DNA: TGTGCCAGCAGTTCAACAGGGGCCCCCCACTTC.

This clonotype was seen ten or more times. This rearrangement joins TRBV27 to TRBJ2-3, with TRBD2 matching 12 bases. This CDR3 has 16 residues. J lost 3 bases, V lost 6 bases, and 7 bases had no gene match. Germline lookup yields CDR1 MNHEY and CDR2 SMNVEV (reference sequence). The CDR3, as DNA: TGTGCCAGCAGGAAGACTAGCGGGAGACGTACAGATACGCAGTATTTT. This translates into CASRKTSGRRTDTQYF.

The chain combines TRBV28 with TRBJ2-7; the match to TRBD1 covers 7 bases. The CDR3 sequence is 14 residues long. V gave up 6 bases and J gave up 1 base; unmatched junction bases: 6. CDR1 and CDR2 (germline): MDHEN, SYDVKM. The chain's CDR3 is CASRDETGSYEQYF. The CDR3 DNA is TGTGCCAGCAGGGACGAGACAGGGTCCTACGAGCAGTACTTC.

This clonotype was found a few times. The chain couples TRBV7-2 to TRBJ2-7; 7 nucleotides align to TRBD2. Germline V lookup: CDR1 SGHTA, CDR2 FQGNSA. The CDR3 is made up of 16 amino acids. V shed 4 bases, J shed 3 bases, and the junction held 12 bases outside the gene matches. CDR3 DNA sequence: TGTGCCAGCAGCTCCTCCGGGCGGGGCGGGAGCTACGAGCAGTACTTC. Translated, it gives CASSSSGRGGSYEQYF. The variable domain in full, completed from reference TRBV7-2 and TRBJ2-7, reads GAGVSQSPSNKVTEKGKDVELRCDPISGHTALYWYRQSLGQGLEFLIYFQGNSAPDKSGLPSDRFSAERTGGSVSTLTIQRTQQEDSAVYLCASSSSGRGGSYEQYFGPGTRLTVT.

This sequence joins TRBV5-6 and TRBJ2-5, with D perhaps matching TRBD2 (5 bases). The CDR3 loop spans 14 amino acids. Germline loops: CDR1 SGHDT, CDR2 YYEEEE. Trimming stripped 1 base from V and 5 bases from J, with 12 bases between. CDR3 sequence (DNA): TGTGCCAGCAGCTTGACCCGGGAACGGGAGACCCAGTACTTC. Translating it yields CASSLTRERETQYF.

This chain joins TRBV12-3 or TRBV12-4 and TRBJ2-1; 8 bases are shared with TRBD2. After removal of 6 bases from V and 10 bases from J, the junction contained 8 bases not matched to a gene. There are 13 residues in the CDR3. The CDR3 nucleotides are TGTGCCAGCAGGCTAGCGGGTTTTGCCGAGCAGTTCTTC. This codes for CASRLAGFAEQFF.